This is a list of T cell receptor beta chains from one sample in a study of T cell changes during pregnancy in multiple sclerosis. Libraries were prepared by immunoSEQ multiplex PCR; TCRdb keeps only in-frame clonotypes and omits some of them. This sample has 65,000 to 75,000 clones, with 80% to 95% found just once. Here the sequenced sample was peripheral blood, taken after pregnancy. Receptor source: a female donor in good health, enrolled as a control in a pregnancy study. Both conserved end residues are part of each CDR3. The D gene is left open where the match is weak. Only part of the rows carry a size: once, few, many, or a class if the clone is expanded.

v_call	j_call	d_call	clone_size	cdr3_aa	cdr3_nt
TRBV7-2	TRBJ2-2	TRBD1	-	CASSLVQGDTGELFF	TGTGCCAGCAGCTTAGTACAGGGGGACACCGGGGAGCTGTTTTTT
TRBV30	TRBJ2-1	TRBD2	once	CAWSESGRFPYNEQFF	TGTGCCTGGAGTGAAAGCGGGAGGTTCCCCTACAATGAGCAGTTCTTC
TRBV6-1	TRBJ2-3	TRBD2	-	CASSEAAGGDTQYF	TGTGCCAGCAGTGAAGCAGCGGGGGGAGATACGCAGTATTTT
TRBV10-3	TRBJ2-7	TRBD1	-	CAITPGQGYYEQYF	TGTGCCATCACCCCGGGACAGGGTTACTACGAGCAGTACTTC
TRBV4-1	TRBJ2-7	TRBD2	-	CASSQDMGVNSGRGGEQYF	TGCGCCAGCAGCCAAGATATGGGAGTAAATAGCGGGAGAGGAGGCGAGCAGTACTTC
TRBV5-4	TRBJ2-3	TRBD2	-	CASSAGLAGGGDTQYF	TGTGCCAGCAGTGCCGGACTAGCGGGGGGGGGAGATACGCAGTATTTT
TRBV7-8	TRBJ2-5	TRBD1	once	CASSLGTGRGTQYF	TGTGCCAGCAGCTTAGGGACAGGGAGAGGGACCCAGTACTTC
TRBV21-1	TRBJ1-2	-	once	CASSTRTGETIGYTF	TGTGCCAGCAGCACAAGGACAGGGGAGACTATCGGCTACACCTTC
TRBV7-2	TRBJ2-4	TRBD1	-	CASSPRDRGRTAKNIQYF	TGTGCCAGCAGCCCCCGGGACAGGGGGCGTACGGCCAAAAACATTCAGTACTTC
TRBV27	TRBJ1-6	TRBD1	once	CASSSPGQINSPLHF	TGTGCCAGCAGTTCGCCGGGACAGATTAATTCACCCCTCCACTTT
TRBV7-9	TRBJ2-2	TRBD1	-	CASSGQGVGTGELFF	TGTGCCAGCAGCGGACAGGGGGTGGGCACCGGGGAGCTGTTTTTT
TRBV6-1	TRBJ2-3	TRBD2	few	CASSDLAGADTQYF	TGTGCCAGCAGTGATTTAGCGGGAGCAGATACGCAGTATTTT
TRBV7-9	TRBJ2-7	-	few	CASSTRSTGVAYEQYF	TGTGCCAGCAGCACTCGATCGACAGGCGTGGCCTACGAGCAGTACTTC
TRBV6-6	TRBJ2-5	TRBD1	-	CASSYFRDSNLETQYF	TGTGCCAGCAGTTACTTCCGGGACAGCAACCTGGAGACCCAGTACTTC
TRBV14	TRBJ2-1	-	-	CASSQASRLVGGEQFF	TGTGCCAGCAGCCAAGCGTCGCGACTAGTGGGAGGTGAGCAGTTCTTC
TRBV18	TRBJ2-2	-	-	CASSLRRYTGELFF	TGTGCCAGCTCACTCCGGAGGTACACCGGGGAGCTGTTTTTT
TRBV7-8	TRBJ2-3	TRBD2	-	CASSLGTSGGETQYF	TGTGCCAGCAGCTTAGGGACAAGCGGGGGGGAAACGCAGTATTTT